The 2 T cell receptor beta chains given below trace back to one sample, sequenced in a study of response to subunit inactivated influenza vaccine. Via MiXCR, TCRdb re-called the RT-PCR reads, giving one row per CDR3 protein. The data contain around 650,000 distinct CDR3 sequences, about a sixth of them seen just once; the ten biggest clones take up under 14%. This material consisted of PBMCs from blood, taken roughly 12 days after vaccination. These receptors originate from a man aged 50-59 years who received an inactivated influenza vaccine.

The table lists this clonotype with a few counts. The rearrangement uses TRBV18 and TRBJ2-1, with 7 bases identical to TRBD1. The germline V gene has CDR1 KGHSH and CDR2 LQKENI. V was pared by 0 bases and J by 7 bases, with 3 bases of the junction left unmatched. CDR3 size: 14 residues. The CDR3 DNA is TGTGCCAGCTCACCACCAGGGGGCTGGAATGAGCAGTTCTTC. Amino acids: CASSPPGGWNEQFF.

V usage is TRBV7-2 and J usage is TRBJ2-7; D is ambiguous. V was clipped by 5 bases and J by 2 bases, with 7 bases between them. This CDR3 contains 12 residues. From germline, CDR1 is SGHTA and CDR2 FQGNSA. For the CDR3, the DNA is TGTGCCAGCAGCCATGCGGCCTACGAGCAGTACTTC. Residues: CASSHAAYEQYF. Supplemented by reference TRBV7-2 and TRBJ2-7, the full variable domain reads GAGVSQSPSNKVTEKGKDVELRCDPISGHTALYWYRQSLGQGLEFLIYFQGNSAPDKSGLPSDRFSAERTGGSVSTLTIQRTQQEDSAVYLCASSHAAYEQYFGPGTRLTVT.